The 29 T cell receptor beta chains listed next were all sequenced from one sample in a study of T cell responses to AZD1222 COVID-19 vaccine. The assay was immunoSEQ multiplex PCR, and TCRdb's table has in-frame clones only and misses some. The data contain approximately 150,000 clones, approximately 88% of them singletons. Sequenced material: peripheral blood, taken 28 days after the second AZD1222 dose. The receptors come from an adult who received the AZD1222 COVID-19 vaccine.

The gene calls are TRBV27 and TRBJ1-4; unclear D gene. The CDR3 loop spans 13 amino acids. Germline values: CDR1 MNHEY, CDR2 SMNVEV (reference sequence). V was cut by 9 bases and J by 0 bases, with 8 bases left in between. The CDR3 region has the DNA TGTGCCAGTCATCAAGCAACTAATGAAAAACTGTTTTTT. The encoded protein is CASHQATNEKLFF.

The CDR3 sequence: CSAHDPSDTQYF. The CDR3 coding sequence is TGCAGCGCGCATGATCCCTCAGATACGCAGTATTTT. The chain combines TRBV29-1 with TRBJ2-3; no clear D gene. Trimming cost V 7 bases and J 4 bases, with 12 bases left between them. CDR3 length: 12 residues. Germline V CDR1 and CDR2: SQVTM, ANQGSEA.

This chain joins TRBV20-1 and TRBJ1-3; perhaps TRBD1 as D (5 bases). Germline assignment: CDR1 DFQATT and CDR2 SNEGSKA (reference sequence). V shed 3 bases and J shed 0 bases, with 12 bases lying between them. The CDR3 totals 15 residues. CDR3: CSASSRGFSGNTIYF. The CDR3 DNA follows: TGCAGTGCTAGTTCCCGGGGCTTCTCTGGAAACACCATATATTTT.

This chain connects TRBV7-9 to TRBJ1-3; D call uncertain. This CDR3 comprises 14 residues. In germline, CDR1 is SEHNR, CDR2 FQNEAQ (reference sequence). Between the trimmed V and J ends, which lost 0 bases and 4 bases, there was a span of 7 bases. Written as DNA, the CDR3 is TGTGCCAGCAGCTTAGCCCAGCGCGGAAACACCATATATTTT. Translation: CASSLAQRGNTIYF.

This clone turned up a few times. The chain carries TRBV7-2 and TRBJ2-4; perhaps D is TRBD1 or TRBD2 (5 bases each). This CDR3 is built from 14 residues. Trimming removed 4 bases at V and 3 bases at J, with 10 bases between. The germline gives CDR1 SGHTA, CDR2 FQGNSA. Here the CDR3 DNA reads TGTGCCAGCAGCTCCATTGGGGGCAAAAACATTCAGTACTTC. This encodes CASSSIGGKNIQYF.

This chain uses TRBV30 with TRBJ1-2, with TRBD1 as a possible D gene (6 bases). V lost 2 bases to trimming and J lost 2 bases, with 21 bases between them. The CDR3 sequence is 17 residues long. Per the germline V gene, CDR1 is GTSNPN and CDR2 is SVGIG (reference sequence). For the CDR3, the DNA is TGTGCCTGGAGTCCACCTAGGGGGACGGGGCTCAACTATGGCTACACCTTC. Protein: CAWSPPRGTGLNYGYTF.

The CDR3 is CASSNRVVETDTQYF. CDR3 DNA: TGCGCCAGCAGCAACAGGGTAGTTGAAACAGATACGCAGTATTTT. The V gene is TRBV4-1, the J gene TRBJ2-3, with D maybe TRBD1 (6 bases). Germline lookup yields CDR1 MGHRA and CDR2 YSYEKL. Trimming cost V 5 bases and J 3 bases, with 15 bases left between them. The CDR3 extends over 15 amino acids.

This clone occurred a few times. The chain employs TRBV6-4 and TRBJ1-5; D gene ambiguous. The V end lost 6 bases, the J end lost 7 bases, and 13 bases lay between the germline ends. This CDR3 has 13 amino acids. Germline V gene sequence: CDR1 MRHNA, CDR2 SNTAGT. CDR3 bases: TGTGCCAGCAGCGCCGCGGGAGGGCAGCCCCAGCATTTT. Amino acid sequence: CASSAAGGQPQHF.

The V and J genes are TRBV27 and TRBJ2-2; D ambiguous. There are 12 residues in the CDR3. V shed 5 bases and J shed 2 bases, with 3 bases lying between them. Germline values: CDR1 MNHEY, CDR2 SMNVEV (reference sequence). The CDR3 bases are TGTGCCAGCAGTACCAACACCGGGGAGCTGTTTTTT. Translation gives CASSTNTGELFF.

The gene calls are TRBV9 and TRBJ1-2; perhaps TRBD1 as D (6 bases). Trimming took off 3 bases at V and 6 bases at J, with 15 bases between the two ends. The CDR3 is made up of 14 amino acids. CDR1 is SGDLS, CDR2 YYNGEE, per germline. The CDR3 nucleotides are TGTGCCAGCAGCGATAGTGGGACAAAAAATGGCTACACCTTC. As protein: CASSDSGTKNGYTF.

This clone appeared once. CDR3 nucleotides: TGTGCCAGCAGTTTATCGACGACAGGCAAAACTGAAGCTTTCTTT. Residues: CASSLSTTGKTEAFF. The V and J genes are TRBV27 and TRBJ1-1, with D possibly TRBD1 on 6 matching bases. CDR1 and CDR2 from the germline V gene are MNHEY and SMNVEV (reference sequence). Trimming took 0 bases from V and 5 from J, leaving 13 bases between them. The CDR3 contains 15 residues.

J is TRBJ2-2 and V is TRBV2; D is ambiguous. Germline V lookup: CDR1 SNHLY, CDR2 FYNNEI. The CDR3 totals 14 residues. V lost 3 bases to trimming and J lost 4 bases, with 9 bases between them. This CDR3 is CASSDRRSTGELFF. The CDR3 bases are TGTGCCAGCAGTGACCGACGGAGCACCGGGGAGCTGTTTTTT.

The sample holds one count of this clone. The rearrangement uses TRBV5-5 and TRBJ2-7; tentatively, D is TRBD2 (7 bases). The CDR3 loop spans 15 amino acids. Germline CDR1 and CDR2: SGHKS and YYEKEE (reference sequence). The germline V and J ends were trimmed by 5 bases and 0 bases, with 15 bases remaining between them. In nucleotides, the CDR3 is TGTGCCAGCAGTATCGGGGGGCAGAGCTCCTACGAGCAGTACTTC. It translates to CASSIGGQSSYEQYF.

The chain employs TRBV12-3 or TRBV12-4 and TRBJ2-1; D unclear. Trimming removed 5 bases at V and 7 bases at J, with 6 bases between. The CDR3 has 11 residues. CDR3 loop: CASSEWNEQFF. The CDR3 DNA reads TGTGCCAGCAGTGAGTGGAATGAGCAGTTCTTC.

As for this clone: A junction end diverges from the germline sequence, so it may reflect a read error. J is TRBJ1-1 and V is TRBV6-5; TRBD1 might be the D (6 bases). Germline loops: CDR1 MNHEY, CDR2 SVGAGI. The CDR3 is made up of 15 amino acids. CDR3 protein: CASSYYRALKTEAFF. CDR3 in DNA: TGTGCCAGCAGTTACTACAGGGCGCTGAAAACTGAAGCTTTCTTT.

V is TRBV9 and J is TRBJ1-1, with a possible D match to TRBD1 (5 bases). Trimming cost V 0 bases and J 1 base, with 10 bases left between them. The CDR3 contains 15 residues. The germline V gene has CDR1 SGDLS and CDR2 YYNGEE. The CDR3 bases are TGTGCCAGCAGCGTAGGGGACTGGGAGAACACTGAAGCTTTCTTT. This gives the protein CASSVGDWENTEAFF.

The chain is built from TRBV13 and TRBJ1-2; D unresolved. CDR3 size: 16 residues. Germline V gene data show CDR1 as PRHDT and CDR2 as FYEKMQ (reference sequence). Trimming shortened V by 3 bases and J by 8 bases, and 22 bases separated the two germline ends. In DNA form, the CDR3 reads TGTGCCAGCAGCTTGGACGTGGCTCGGGCCGTCTACGGCTACACCTTC. As protein: CASSLDVARAVYGYTF. Complete variable domain (other parts from reference TRBV13 and TRBJ1-2): AAGVIQSPRHLIKEKRETATLKCYPIPRHDTVYWYQQGPGQDPQFLISFYEKMQSDKGSIPDRFSAQQFSDYHSELNMSSLELGDSALYFCASSLDVARAVYGYTFGSGTRLTVV.

The chain recombines TRBV18 with TRBJ1-1; D gene ambiguous. The ends were cut back, 6 bases at V and 1 base at J, with 9 bases in the middle. CDR3 length: 13 amino acids. Germline CDR1 is KGHSH and CDR2 is LQKENI. As DNA, the CDR3 is TGTGCCAGCTCGATCGACGGGAACACTGAAGCTTTCTTT. The encoded protein is CASSIDGNTEAFF. Filled out from reference TRBV18 and TRBJ1-1, the complete variable domain reads NAGVMQNPRHLVRRRGQEARLRCSPMKGHSHVYWYRQLPEEGLKFMVYLQKENIIDESGMPKERFSAEFPKEGPSILRIQQVVRGDSAAYFCASSIDGNTEAFFGQGTRLTVV.

The V gene is TRBV30, the J gene TRBJ1-4, with D maybe TRBD1 (6 bases). With 5 bases removed from V and 4 bases from J, the gap between germline ends came to 14 bases. This CDR3 contains 14 residues. CDR1 and CDR2 from the germline V gene are GTSNPN and SVGIG (reference sequence). The CDR3 DNA follows: TGTGCCTGGGGCAGGGGATTAATTAATGAAAAACTGTTTTTT. Translated, it gives CAWGRGLINEKLFF.

The genes are TRBV19 and TRBJ1-2, with 8 bases aligning to TRBD1. The CDR3 spans 13 residues. CDR1 LNHDA and CDR2 SQIVND come from the germline V gene (reference sequence). Trimming cost V 6 bases and J 6 bases; bases outside gene matches: 6. The CDR3: CASRWTGRDGYTF. The DNA of the CDR3 is TGTGCCAGTAGGTGGACAGGGAGAGATGGCTACACCTTC.

J is TRBJ1-2 and V is TRBV2; 7 bases agree with TRBD1. This CDR3 region has 14 residues. The germline CDR1 and CDR2 sequences are SNHLY and FYNNEI. Unmatched junction bases numbered 7, after V lost 4 bases and J lost 5 bases. CDR3 in amino acids: CASSARQGSYGYTF. The CDR3 DNA follows: TGTGCCAGCAGTGCCCGACAGGGCTCTTATGGCTACACCTTC. The whole variable domain, remainder taken from reference TRBV2 and TRBJ1-2, is EPEVTQTPSHQVTQMGQEVILRCVPISNHLYFYWYRQILGQKVEFLVSFYNNEISEKSEIFDDQFSVERPDGSNFTLKIRSTKLEDSAMYFCASSARQGSYGYTFGSGTRLTVV.

This chain joins TRBV7-6 and TRBJ2-5; D is uncertain. The CDR3 loop spans 14 amino acids. The germline V gene encodes CDR1 SGHVS and CDR2 FNYEAQ. V lost 5 bases and J lost 6, with 16 bases in between. CDR3 region: CASSTRPAVKTQYF. CDR3 in DNA: TGTGCCAGCAGCACCCGACCGGCTGTCAAGACCCAGTACTTC.

This sequence joins TRBV7-2 and TRBJ2-1, with D tentatively TRBD2 (5 bases). V gave up 5 bases and J gave up 1 base, with 9 bases separating them. Per germline, CDR1 SGHTA and CDR2 FQGNSA. The CDR3 has 14 residues. CDR3 protein: CASSLRRSYNEQFF. In nucleotides, the CDR3 is TGTGCCAGCAGCCTCCGGAGGTCCTACAATGAGCAGTTCTTC.

The chain carries TRBV5-1 and TRBJ1-1; no clear D. The germline V and J ends were trimmed by 5 bases and 1 base, with 6 bases remaining between them. CDR1 is SGHRS, CDR2 YFSETQ, per germline. The CDR3 contains 12 residues. CDR3 protein: CASRWGNTEAFF. The CDR3 region has the DNA TGCGCCAGCAGATGGGGGAACACTGAAGCTTTCTTT.

The chain employs TRBV3-1 (or the pseudogene TRBV3-2) and TRBJ1-2; TRBD1 might be the D (5 bases). The ends were cut back, 3 bases at V and 4 bases at J, with 12 bases in the middle. The CDR3 extends over 14 amino acids. From germline, CDR1 is LGHDT and CDR2 YNNKEL (reference sequence). The CDR3 bases are TGTGCCAGCAGCCAGGGTAGGGGCTCCTATGGCTACACCTTC. Translating it yields CASSQGRGSYGYTF.

The rearrangement uses TRBV20-1 and TRBJ1-4, with no clear D. Looked up from germline, CDR1 is DFQATT and CDR2 is SNEGSKA (reference sequence). The ends were cut back, 3 bases at V and 4 bases at J, with 9 bases in the middle. The CDR3 extends over 13 amino acids. CDR3: CSASETVNEKLFF. The CDR3 region has the DNA TGCAGTGCTAGTGAAACTGTTAATGAAAAACTGTTTTTT.

The chain joins TRBV2 to TRBJ2-3; TRBD1 or TRBD2 may be the D gene (5 bases each). The length of the CDR3 is 16 residues. Germline V gene sequence: CDR1 SNHLY, CDR2 FYNNEI. The V gene lost 4 bases and the J gene lost 8 bases, with 22 bases spanning the gap. The CDR3 DNA sequence: TGTGCCAGCAGTGCGGGACGCTCGCAGAGCGTGGGTACGCAGTATTTT. The encoded protein is CASSAGRSQSVGTQYF.

The CDR3: CASSPDRGGDYGYTF. CDR3 in DNA: TGTGCCAGCAGCCCTGACAGAGGGGGAGACTATGGCTACACCTTC. The chain combines TRBV7-3 with TRBJ1-2; a possible D gene is TRBD1 (6 bases). The CDR3 runs to 15 residues. Germline assignment: CDR1 SGHTA and CDR2 FQGTGA. Trimming shortened V by 5 bases and J by 3 bases, and 16 bases separated the two germline ends.

This rearrangement joins TRBV7-3 to TRBJ1-1; no reliable D call. CDR3 length equals 15 residues. V shed 5 bases and J shed 2 bases, with 15 bases lying between them. Germline V gene lookup returns CDR1 SGHTA and CDR2 FQGTGA. The CDR3 nucleotides read TGTGCCAGCAGCCCCAAGACCGGCCCAAACACTGAAGCTTTCTTT. It specifies CASSPKTGPNTEAFF. The variable domain in full, with the rest retrieved from reference TRBV7-3 and TRBJ1-1, is GAGVSQTPSNKVTEKGKYVELRCDPISGHTALYWYRQSLGQGPEFLIYFQGTGAADDSGLPNDRFFAVRPEGSVSTLKIQRTERGDSAVYLCASSPKTGPNTEAFFGQGTRLTVV.